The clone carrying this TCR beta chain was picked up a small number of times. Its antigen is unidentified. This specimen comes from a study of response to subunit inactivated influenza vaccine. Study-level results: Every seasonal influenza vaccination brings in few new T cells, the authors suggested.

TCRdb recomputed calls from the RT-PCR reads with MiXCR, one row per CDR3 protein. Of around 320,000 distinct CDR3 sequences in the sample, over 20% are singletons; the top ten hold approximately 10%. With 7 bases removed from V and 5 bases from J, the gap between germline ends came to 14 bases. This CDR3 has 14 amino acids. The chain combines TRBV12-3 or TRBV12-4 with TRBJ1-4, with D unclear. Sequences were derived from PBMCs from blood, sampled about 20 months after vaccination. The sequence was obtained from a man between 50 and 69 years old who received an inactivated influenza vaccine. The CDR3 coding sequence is TGTGCCAGCACCCCCCGTCGGGGAAATGAAAAACTGTTTTTT. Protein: CASTPRRGNEKLFF.